This T cell receptor beta chain derives from a study of blood T cell repertoires in COVID-19. Produced via immunoSEQ multiplex PCR; TCRdb's table is partial and in-frame only. Among about 120,000 clones listed, 70% to 85% were seen once. In germline, CDR1 is SGDLS, CDR2 YYNGEE. The CDR3 runs to 18 residues. J was trimmed by 4 bases and V by 0 bases; bases with no gene match: 12. The material sequenced was peripheral blood. The rearrangement uses TRBV9 and TRBJ1-3, with 8 positions matching TRBD1. The TCR sequence derives from a woman in her seventies with acute or convalescent COVID-19. CDR3 loop: CASSVVSSQGAPGNTIYF. The CDR3 nucleotides read TGTGCCAGCAGCGTAGTATCGTCGCAGGGGGCGCCGGGAAACACCATATATTTT.